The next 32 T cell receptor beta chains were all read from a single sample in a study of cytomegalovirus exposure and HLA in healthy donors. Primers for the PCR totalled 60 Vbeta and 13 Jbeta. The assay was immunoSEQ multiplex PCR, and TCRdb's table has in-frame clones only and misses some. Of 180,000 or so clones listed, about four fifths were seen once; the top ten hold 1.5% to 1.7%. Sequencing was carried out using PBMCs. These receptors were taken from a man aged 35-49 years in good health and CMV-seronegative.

The CDR3 protein is CASSYGLASHEQYF. CDR3 bases: TGCGCCAGCAGCTACGGACTAGCGTCCCACGAGCAGTACTTC. This chain joins TRBV4-3 and TRBJ2-7; TRBD2 aligns across 9 bases. CDR1 and CDR2 from the germline V gene are LGHNA and YSLEER. V trimming: 5 bases; J trimming: 5 bases; junction bases outside the gene matches: 7. CDR3 length: 14 amino acids.

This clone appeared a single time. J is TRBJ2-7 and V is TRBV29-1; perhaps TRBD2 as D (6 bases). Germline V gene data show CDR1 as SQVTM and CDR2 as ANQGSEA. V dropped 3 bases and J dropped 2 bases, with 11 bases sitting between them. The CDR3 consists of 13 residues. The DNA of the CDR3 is TGCAGCGTTGAGGAGGGAACACCCTACGAGCAGTACTTC. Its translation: CSVEEGTPYEQYF.

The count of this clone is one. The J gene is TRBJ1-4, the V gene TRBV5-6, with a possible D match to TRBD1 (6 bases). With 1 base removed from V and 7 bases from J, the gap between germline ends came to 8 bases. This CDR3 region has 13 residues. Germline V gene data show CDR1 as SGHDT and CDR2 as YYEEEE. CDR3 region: CASSLWGPEKLFF. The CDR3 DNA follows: TGTGCCAGCAGCTTGTGGGGGCCTGAAAAACTGTTTTTT.

In DNA form, the CDR3 reads TGTGCCAGCTCACCACTACAGGGGAACACTGAAGCTTTCTTT. Its translation is CASSPLQGNTEAFF. The chain employs TRBV18 and TRBJ1-1; tentative D call: TRBD1 (6 bases). From germline, CDR1 is KGHSH and CDR2 LQKENI. Between the trimmed V and J ends, which lost 1 base and 1 base, there was a span of 7 bases. This CDR3 is built from 14 residues. Drawing the rest from reference TRBV18 and TRBJ1-1, the complete variable domain is NAGVMQNPRHLVRRRGQEARLRCSPMKGHSHVYWYRQLPEEGLKFMVYLQKENIIDESGMPKERFSAEFPKEGPSILRIQQVVRGDSAAYFCASSPLQGNTEAFFGQGTRLTVV.

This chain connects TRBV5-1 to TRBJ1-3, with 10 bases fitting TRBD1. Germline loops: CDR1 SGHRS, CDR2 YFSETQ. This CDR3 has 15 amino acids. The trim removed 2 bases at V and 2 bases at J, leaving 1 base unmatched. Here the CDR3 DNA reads TGCGCCAGCAGCTTTGGACAGGGGGCTGGAAACACCATATATTTT. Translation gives CASSFGQGAGNTIYF.

CDR3: CASSFAGVVQETQYF. CDR3 coding DNA: TGTGCCAGCAGCTTTGCGGGGGTCGTCCAAGAGACCCAGTACTTC. This chain joins TRBV11-1 and TRBJ2-5, with 7 bases identical to TRBD2. The V and J ends lost 3 bases and 1 base, in that order; junction bases with no gene match: 5. CDR1 and CDR2 (germline): SGHAT, FQDESV (reference sequence). The CDR3 runs to 15 residues.

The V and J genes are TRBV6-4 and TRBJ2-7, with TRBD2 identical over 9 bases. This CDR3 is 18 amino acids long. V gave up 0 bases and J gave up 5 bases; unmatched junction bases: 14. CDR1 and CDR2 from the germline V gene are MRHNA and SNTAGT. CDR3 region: CASSDSTPLREGQNEQYF. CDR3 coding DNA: TGTGCCAGCAGTGACTCGACACCTCTGCGGGAGGGCCAGAACGAGCAGTACTTC.

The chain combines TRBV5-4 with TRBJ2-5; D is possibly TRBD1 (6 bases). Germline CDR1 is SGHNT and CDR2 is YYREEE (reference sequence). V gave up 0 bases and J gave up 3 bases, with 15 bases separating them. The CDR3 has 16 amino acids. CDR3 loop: CASSLAGGQKKETQYF. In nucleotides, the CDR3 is TGTGCCAGCAGCTTGGCCGGTGGACAGAAGAAAGAGACCCAGTACTTC.

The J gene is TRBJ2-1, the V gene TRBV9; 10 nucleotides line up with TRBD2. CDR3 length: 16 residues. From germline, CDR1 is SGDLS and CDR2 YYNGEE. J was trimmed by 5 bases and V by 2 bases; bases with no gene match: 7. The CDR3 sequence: CASSVIGLAGDNEQFF. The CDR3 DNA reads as TGTGCCAGCAGCGTCATAGGGCTAGCGGGAGACAATGAGCAGTTCTTC.

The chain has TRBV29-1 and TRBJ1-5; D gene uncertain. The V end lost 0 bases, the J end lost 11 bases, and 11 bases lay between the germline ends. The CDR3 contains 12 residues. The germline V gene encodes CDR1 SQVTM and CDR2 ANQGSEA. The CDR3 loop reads CSVEDPRGTQHF. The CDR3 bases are TGCAGCGTTGAAGATCCACGGGGTACCCAGCATTTT.

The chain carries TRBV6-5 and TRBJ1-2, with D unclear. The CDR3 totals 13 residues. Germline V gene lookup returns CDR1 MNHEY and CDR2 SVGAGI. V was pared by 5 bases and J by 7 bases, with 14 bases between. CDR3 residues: CASSLPGIGGYTF. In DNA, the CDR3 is TGTGCCAGCAGTCTCCCAGGCATCGGTGGCTACACCTTC.

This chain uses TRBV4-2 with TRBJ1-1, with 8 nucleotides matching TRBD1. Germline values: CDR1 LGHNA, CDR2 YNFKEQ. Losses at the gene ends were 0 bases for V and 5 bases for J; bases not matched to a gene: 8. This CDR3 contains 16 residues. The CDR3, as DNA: TGTGCCAGCAGCCAAGATCAAGTGGACAGGGTTACTGAAGCTTTCTTT. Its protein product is CASSQDQVDRVTEAFF.

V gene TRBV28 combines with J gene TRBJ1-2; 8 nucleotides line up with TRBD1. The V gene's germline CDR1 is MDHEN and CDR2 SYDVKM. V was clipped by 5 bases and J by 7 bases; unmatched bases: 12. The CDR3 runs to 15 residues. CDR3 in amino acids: CASSELSDRDGGYTF. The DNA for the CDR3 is TGTGCCAGCAGTGAGCTCTCGGACAGGGATGGTGGCTACACCTTC.

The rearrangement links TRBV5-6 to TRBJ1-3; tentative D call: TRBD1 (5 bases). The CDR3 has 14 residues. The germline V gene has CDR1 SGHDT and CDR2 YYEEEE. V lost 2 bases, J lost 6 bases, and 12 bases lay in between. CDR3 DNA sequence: TGTGCCAGCAGCTTTTACGGGGGTGAAAACACCATATATTTT. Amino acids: CASSFYGGENTIYF.

The CDR3 DNA sequence: TGCGCCAGCAGTCAATCCGATCCCAGGGGAGTAGGCACTGAAGCTTTCTTT. Translation: CASSQSDPRGVGTEAFF. The genes are TRBV23-1 and TRBJ1-1; D perhaps matches TRBD1 (6 bases). TRBV23-1 falls under the ORF class, with uncertain function. Trimming took off 0 bases at V and 4 bases at J, with 18 bases between the two ends. The CDR3 has 17 amino acids.

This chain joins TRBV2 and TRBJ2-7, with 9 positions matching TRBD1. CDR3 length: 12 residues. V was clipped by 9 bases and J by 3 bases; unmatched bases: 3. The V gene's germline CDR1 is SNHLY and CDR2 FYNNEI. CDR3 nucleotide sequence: TGTGCCAGTAGACAGGGGGACTACGAGCAGTACTTC. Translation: CASRQGDYEQYF.

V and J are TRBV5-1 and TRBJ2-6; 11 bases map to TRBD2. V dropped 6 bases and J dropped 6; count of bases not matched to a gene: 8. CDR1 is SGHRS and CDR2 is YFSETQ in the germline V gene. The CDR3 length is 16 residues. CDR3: CASMTSGILEANVLTF. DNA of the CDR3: TGCGCCAGCATGACTAGCGGGATTTTAGAGGCCAACGTCCTGACTTTC.

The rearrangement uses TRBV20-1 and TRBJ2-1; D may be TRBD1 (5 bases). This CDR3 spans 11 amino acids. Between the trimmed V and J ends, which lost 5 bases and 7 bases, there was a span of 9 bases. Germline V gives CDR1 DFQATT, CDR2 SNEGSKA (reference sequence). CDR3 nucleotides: TGCAGTGCTCCAGGGAAAAATGAGCAGTTCTTC. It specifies CSAPGKNEQFF.

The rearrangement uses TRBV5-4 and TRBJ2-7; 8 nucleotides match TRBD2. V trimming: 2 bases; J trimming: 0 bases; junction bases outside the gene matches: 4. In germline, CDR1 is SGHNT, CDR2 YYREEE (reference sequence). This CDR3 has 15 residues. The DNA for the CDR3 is TGTGCCAGCAGCTTACCGACTAGCGCCTCCTACGAGCAGTACTTC. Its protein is CASSLPTSASYEQYF.

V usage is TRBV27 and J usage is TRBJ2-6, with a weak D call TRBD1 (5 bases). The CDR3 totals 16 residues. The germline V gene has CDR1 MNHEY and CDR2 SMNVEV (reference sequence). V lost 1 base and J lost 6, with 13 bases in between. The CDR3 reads CASSLFLEGAANVLTF. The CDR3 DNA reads TGTGCCAGCAGTTTATTCTTGGAAGGGGCGGCCAACGTCCTGACTTTC.

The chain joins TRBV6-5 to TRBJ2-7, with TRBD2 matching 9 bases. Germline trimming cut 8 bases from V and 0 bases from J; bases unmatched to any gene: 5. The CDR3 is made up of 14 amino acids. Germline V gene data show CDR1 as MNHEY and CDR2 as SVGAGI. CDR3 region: CASGVAGDSYEQYF. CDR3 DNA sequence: TGTGCCAGCGGGGTAGCGGGAGACTCCTACGAGCAGTACTTC.

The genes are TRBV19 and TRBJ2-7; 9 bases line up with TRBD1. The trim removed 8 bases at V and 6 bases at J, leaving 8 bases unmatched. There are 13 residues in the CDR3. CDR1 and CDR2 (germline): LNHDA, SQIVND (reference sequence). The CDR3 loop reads CASHGTGNREQYF. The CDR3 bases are TGTGCCAGTCACGGGACAGGGAACCGCGAGCAGTACTTC.

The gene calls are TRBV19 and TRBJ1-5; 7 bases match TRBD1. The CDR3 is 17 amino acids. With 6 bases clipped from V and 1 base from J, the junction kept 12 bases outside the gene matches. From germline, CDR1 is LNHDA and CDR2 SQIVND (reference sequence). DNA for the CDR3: TGTGCCAGTAGCTTCCTTTCTCTCAGGGGGAGCAATCAGCCCCAGCATTTT. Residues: CASSFLSLRGSNQPQHF.

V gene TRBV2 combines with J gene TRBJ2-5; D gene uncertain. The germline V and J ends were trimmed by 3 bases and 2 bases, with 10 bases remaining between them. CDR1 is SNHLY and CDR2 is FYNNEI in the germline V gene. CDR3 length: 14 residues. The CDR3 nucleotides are TGTGCCAGCAGTGAGGAGAGGTCGCAAGAGACCCAGTACTTC. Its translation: CASSEERSQETQYF.

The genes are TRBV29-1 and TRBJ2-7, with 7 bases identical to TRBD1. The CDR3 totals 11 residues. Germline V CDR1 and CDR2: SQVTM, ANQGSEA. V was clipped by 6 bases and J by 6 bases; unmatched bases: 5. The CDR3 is CSVNRGVEQYF. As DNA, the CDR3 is TGCAGCGTAAACAGGGGAGTCGAGCAGTACTTC.

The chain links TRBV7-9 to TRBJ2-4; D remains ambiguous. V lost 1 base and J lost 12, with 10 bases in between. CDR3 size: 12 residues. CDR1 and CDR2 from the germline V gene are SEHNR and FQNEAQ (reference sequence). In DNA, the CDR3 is TGTGCCAGCAGCTTAGTTCAATCCCCTCAGTACTTC. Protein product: CASSLVQSPQYF.

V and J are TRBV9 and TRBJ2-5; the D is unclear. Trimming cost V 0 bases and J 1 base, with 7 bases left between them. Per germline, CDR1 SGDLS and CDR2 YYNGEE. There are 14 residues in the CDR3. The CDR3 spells CASSVETGQETQYF. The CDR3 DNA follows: TGTGCCAGCAGCGTAGAAACTGGCCAAGAGACCCAGTACTTC.

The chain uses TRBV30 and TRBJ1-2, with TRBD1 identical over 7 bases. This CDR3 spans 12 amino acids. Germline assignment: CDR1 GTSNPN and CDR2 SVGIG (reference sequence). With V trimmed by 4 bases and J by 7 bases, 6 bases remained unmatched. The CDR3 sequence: CAWNRDSLGYTF. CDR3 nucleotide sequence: TGTGCCTGGAACCGGGACAGCCTTGGCTACACCTTC.

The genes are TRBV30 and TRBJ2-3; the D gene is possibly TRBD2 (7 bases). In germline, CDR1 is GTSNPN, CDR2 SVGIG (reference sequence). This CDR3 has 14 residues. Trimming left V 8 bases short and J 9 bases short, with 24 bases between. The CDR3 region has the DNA TGTGCCGGCTACGAGGGGGAGGGTCCTTGGACGCAGTATTTT. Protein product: CAGYEGEGPWTQYF.

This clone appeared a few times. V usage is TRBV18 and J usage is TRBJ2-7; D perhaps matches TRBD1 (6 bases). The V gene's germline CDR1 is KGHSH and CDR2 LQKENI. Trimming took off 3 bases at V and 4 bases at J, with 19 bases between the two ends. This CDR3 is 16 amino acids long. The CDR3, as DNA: TGTGCCAGCTCACCGAGCTCTCCGGGACAAATTTACGAGCAGTACTTC. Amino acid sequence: CASSPSSPGQIYEQYF.

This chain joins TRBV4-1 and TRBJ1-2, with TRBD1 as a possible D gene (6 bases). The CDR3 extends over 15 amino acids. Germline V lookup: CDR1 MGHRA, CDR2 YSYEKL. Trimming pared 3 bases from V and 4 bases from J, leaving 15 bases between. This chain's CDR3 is CASSQERGQVYGYTF. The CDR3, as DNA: TGCGCCAGCAGCCAGGAGCGGGGGCAGGTCTATGGCTACACCTTC.

The CDR3 spells CASSSGTGKVTGELFF. The CDR3 DNA reads TGTGCCAGCAGCTCGGGGACAGGGAAAGTGACCGGGGAGCTGTTTTTT. V and J are TRBV7-2 and TRBJ2-2, with 9 positions matching TRBD1. Germline V lookup: CDR1 SGHTA, CDR2 FQGNSA. The CDR3 length is 16 residues. J lost 5 bases, V lost 4 bases, and 8 bases had no gene match.